The 30 T cell receptor beta chains reported below all come from one sample, sequenced in a study of blood T cells in healthy people across ages. A second PCR, run for about 7 to 12 cycles, used a sample-barcoded 5' primer plus a J-beta primer mix. TCRdb reprocessed the 5' RACE reads via MiXCR and lists one record per CDR3 protein. Of about 570,000 distinct CDR3 sequences listed, roughly 29% were seen once; the top ten hold roughly 18%. Sample: blood. These TCRs come from a woman in her seventies in good health.

V and J are TRBV20-1 and TRBJ2-7; 9 nucleotides line up with TRBD2. Germline lookup yields CDR1 DFQATT and CDR2 SNEGSKA (reference sequence). This CDR3 region has 15 residues. V lost 5 bases to trimming and J lost 0 bases; unmatched junction nucleotides: 8. The CDR3 DNA follows: TGCAGTGCTTACCCGGCGGGGGGGGTCTCCTACGAGCAGTACTTC. Translation gives CSAYPAGGVSYEQYF.

Note on this clonotype: Without the conserved terminal phenylalanine or tryptophan, this CDR3 likely stems from a read error. The V gene is TRBV2, the J gene TRBJ1-1; D remains unclear. The germline V gene has CDR1 SNHLY and CDR2 FYNNEI. The CDR3 is made up of 13 amino acids. Trimming cost V 6 bases and J 5 bases, with 13 bases left between them. The CDR3 spells CASSLELGTEAFL. The CDR3 bases are TGTGCCAGCAGCTTAGAGTTGGGGACTGAAGCTTTCCTT.

The gene calls are TRBV7-2 and TRBJ1-2, with D unclear. V lost 3 bases and J 6 bases, leaving 11 bases between the germline ends. The length of the CDR3 is 13 residues. Per germline, CDR1 SGHTA and CDR2 FQGNSA. CDR3 amino acids: CASSFSQLNGYTF. CDR3 DNA sequence: TGTGCCAGCAGCTTCAGCCAGCTCAATGGCTACACCTTC.

V gene TRBV2 combines with J gene TRBJ2-5, with TRBD1 matching over 8 bases. Losses at the gene ends were 8 bases for V and 0 bases for J; bases not matched to a gene: 5. CDR3 length: 14 amino acids. CDR1 SNHLY and CDR2 FYNNEI come from the germline V gene. The CDR3 loop reads CASGWTGYQETQYF. CDR3 nucleotides: TGTGCCAGCGGATGGACAGGGTACCAAGAGACCCAGTACTTC.

The rearrangement uses TRBV7-2 and TRBJ1-1, with 9 bases fitting TRBD1. CDR1 SGHTA and CDR2 FQGNSA come from the germline V gene. The CDR3 loop spans 14 amino acids. Trimming took 5 bases from V and 6 from J; bases not matched to a gene: 7. The DNA for the CDR3 is TGTGCCAGCAGCGGCGGACAGGGGCTGGCTGAAGCTTTCTTT. It specifies CASSGGQGLAEAFF. Using reference TRBV7-2 and TRBJ1-1 for the parts outside the CDR3, the full variable domain is GAGVSQSPSNKVTEKGKDVELRCDPISGHTALYWYRQSLGQGLEFLIYFQGNSAPDKSGLPSDRFSAERTGGSVSTLTIQRTQQEDSAVYLCASSGGQGLAEAFFGQGTRLTVV.

Turning to this clonotype: One end of the junction is discordant with germline, which a read error may explain. This chain joins TRBV12-3 or TRBV12-4 and TRBJ2-1; D is undetermined. The J call is in doubt because the DNA end fits TRBJ2-7 better. This CDR3 has 13 residues. DNA for the CDR3: TGTGCCAACAGTTTATACTGGGTCAACGAGCAGTACTTC. It specifies CANSLYWVNEQYF.

The chain employs TRBV15 and TRBJ2-7; unclear D gene. Germline V gene sequence: CDR1 LNHNV, CDR2 YYDKDF (reference sequence). V was pared by 1 base and J by 1 base, with 2 bases between. CDR3 size: 12 residues. CDR3 protein: CATSRVSYEQYF. CDR3 coding DNA: TGTGCCACCAGCAGAGTGTCCTACGAGCAGTACTTC.

This clonotype was found a few times. The gene calls are TRBV12-5 and TRBJ2-3; unclear D gene. Germline CDR1 and CDR2: LGHNT and FRNRAP. The CDR3 is 15 residues long. V was cut by 6 bases and J by 6 bases, with 19 bases left in between. This CDR3 reads CASGPMAGRSDTQYF. The CDR3 DNA follows: TGTGCTAGTGGCCCAATGGCAGGACGAAGTGATACGCAGTATTTT.

The chain employs TRBV5-1 and TRBJ2-5, with a possible D match to TRBD2 (6 bases). The J call is doubtful: the DNA matches TRBJ2-7 better. The germline V gene encodes CDR1 SGHRS and CDR2 YFSETQ. The CDR3 covers 14 residues. CDR3 sequence (DNA): TGCGCCAGCAGCTTGGATCGGGGGATGGGCGAGCAGTACTTC. Amino acid sequence: CASSLDRGMGEQYF.

CDR3 amino acids: CASSTVLGKDTQYF. The CDR3 DNA reads as TGCGCCAGCAGCACGGTACTAGGCAAGGATACGCAGTATTTT. J is TRBJ2-3 and V is TRBV5-1; a possible D gene is TRBD2 (5 bases). V gave up 4 bases and J gave up 6 bases, with 15 bases separating them. From germline, CDR1 is SGHRS and CDR2 YFSETQ. CDR3 size: 14 residues.

The V and J genes are TRBV4-1 and TRBJ2-7; 7 nucleotides agree with TRBD1. CDR1 MGHRA and CDR2 YSYEKL come from the germline V gene. This CDR3 has 15 residues. After removal of 0 bases from V and 3 bases from J, the junction contained 5 bases not matched to a gene. In DNA form, the CDR3 reads TGCGCCAGCAGCCAAGATGTGGACAGGCTCTACGAGCAGTACTTC. It codes for CASSQDVDRLYEQYF.

The chain joins TRBV6-2 or TRBV6-3 to TRBJ1-1; D is ambiguous. Germline-derived CDR1 and CDR2 are MNHEY and SVGEGT. The CDR3 contains 14 residues. V was trimmed by 2 bases and J by 0 bases, leaving 7 bases between them. The CDR3 DNA sequence: TGTGCCAGCAGTTACCTAGGCATGAACACTGAAGCTTTCTTT. Translating it yields CASSYLGMNTEAFF.

The chain recombines TRBV7-8 with TRBJ2-7; 9 nucleotides line up with TRBD2. J gave up 7 bases and V 3 bases, and 10 bases lay outside the gene matches. The CDR3 totals 15 residues. Looked up from germline, CDR1 is SGHVS and CDR2 is FQNEAQ. In DNA form, the CDR3 reads TGTGCCAGCAGCTTGCTTGCGGGAGGGTCCAGGGAGCAGTACTTC. Its protein is CASSLLAGGSREQYF. Based on the CDR3 plus reference TRBV7-8 and TRBJ2-7, the full variable domain is GAGVSQSPRYKVAKRGQDVALRCDPISGHVSLFWYQQALGQGPEFLTYFQNEAQLDKSGLPSDRFFAERPEGSVSTLKIQRTQQEDSAVYLCASSLLAGGSREQYFGPGTRLTVT.

This sequence joins TRBV21-1 and TRBJ2-5; TRBD1, the table's D call, lacks a check against the DNA. The better agreement between TRBJ2-7 and the DNA end casts doubt on the J call. TRBV21-1 is a documented pseudogene. The CDR3 covers 14 residues. The CDR3 is CASSSREIYYEQYF. The CDR3 nucleotides read TGTGCCAGCAGCAGCAGGGAGATCTACTACGAGCAGTACTTC.

There are a few counts of this clonotype. The rearrangement links TRBV11-2 to TRBJ1-4; 7 positions agree with TRBD1. Germline CDR1 reads SGHAT; CDR2 reads FQNNGV. Trimming took 1 base from V and 8 from J; bases not matched to a gene: 7. The CDR3 sequence is 15 residues long. Here the CDR3 DNA reads TGTGCCAGCAGCTTAGGCCAGGGGGTCTCGGAAAAACTGTTTTTT. Residues: CASSLGQGVSEKLFF.

This clonotype was observed a handful of times. This could be a read error, since a much larger clone is one nucleotide away. The rearrangement links TRBV11-1 to TRBJ1-1; D not resolved. Germline V lookup: CDR1 SGHAT, CDR2 FQDESV (reference sequence). The CDR3 covers 13 residues. The V end lost 1 base, the J end lost 9 bases, and 12 bases lay between the germline ends. The CDR3 DNA reads TGTGCCAGCAGCTTAGTTGGCCGGACTAAAGCTTTCTTT. This gives the protein CASSLVGRTKAFF.

The chain combines TRBV7-9 with TRBJ2-3, with D tentatively TRBD2 (6 bases). Germline-derived CDR1 and CDR2 are SEHNR and FQNEAQ (reference sequence). This CDR3 has 17 amino acids. Trimming stripped 5 bases from V and 0 bases from J, with 18 bases between. The CDR3 coding sequence is TGTGCCAGCAGCCCGCTGACTAGGACTCCGAGCACAGATACGCAGTATTTT. This translates into CASSPLTRTPSTDTQYF.

This clonotype was observed a handful of times. The chain links TRBV7-2 to TRBJ2-7; 7 nucleotides line up with TRBD1. CDR3 length: 13 amino acids. Trimming cost V 4 bases and J 6 bases; bases outside gene matches: 6. Germline values: CDR1 SGHTA, CDR2 FQGNSA. The CDR3 coding sequence is TGTGCCAGCAGCTCCTCGAGGGGGCGCGAGCAGTACTTC. Its translation is CASSSSRGREQYF.

The chain is built from TRBV7-2 and TRBJ2-7; the D is unclear. The germline gives CDR1 SGHTA, CDR2 FQGNSA. This CDR3 comprises 14 residues. V was trimmed by 6 bases and J by 0 bases, leaving 12 bases between them. The CDR3 DNA reads as TGTGCCAGCAGTCCCCTCCAGTCCTCCTACGAGCAGTACTTC. Its translation: CASSPLQSSYEQYF.

V and J are TRBV10-3 and TRBJ1-2, with 7 nucleotides matching TRBD1. CDR1 and CDR2 (germline): ENHRY, SYGVKD. The trim removed 7 bases at V and 3 bases at J, leaving 2 bases unmatched. The CDR3 sequence is 12 residues long. The CDR3 reads CAINQGDYGYTF. The CDR3 DNA reads TGTGCCATCAATCAGGGGGACTATGGCTACACCTTC.

This chain connects TRBV20-1 to TRBJ2-5, with D hard to call. Germline V gene sequence: CDR1 DFQATT, CDR2 SNEGSKA (reference sequence). V was trimmed by 5 bases and J by 0 bases, leaving 13 bases between them. The CDR3 runs 14 residues. CDR3 sequence (DNA): TGCAGTGCTGGGCGGCTTTCGTACCAAGAGACCCAGTACTTC. This encodes CSAGRLSYQETQYF.

The genes are TRBV9 and TRBJ2-5; the D is unclear. The closer fit of TRBJ2-1 to the DNA end suggests the J call may be wrong. From germline, CDR1 is SGDLS and CDR2 YYNGEE. CDR3 length: 13 amino acids. DNA of the CDR3: TGTGCCAGCAGCGTAGAGTCAGTCGGTGAGCAGTTCTTC. It codes for CASSVESVGEQFF.

This chain uses TRBV7-2 with TRBJ2-4; D not resolved. There are 14 residues in the CDR3. The ends were cut back, 8 bases at V and 3 bases at J, with 14 bases in the middle. Germline CDR1 is SGHTA and CDR2 is FQGNSA. CDR3 loop: CASRVWGGKNIQYF. As DNA, the CDR3 is TGTGCCAGCCGCGTTTGGGGTGGCAAAAACATTCAGTACTTC.

The CDR3 nucleotides read TGTGCCAGCAGCTTAGGGGGGGTGGACACTGAAGCTTTCTTT. Translating it yields CASSLGGVDTEAFF. The chain has TRBV7-3 and TRBJ1-1; a weak D match, TRBD1 (5 bases). Germline lookup yields CDR1 SGHTA and CDR2 FQGTGA. V lost 2 bases and J lost 3, with 10 bases in between. This CDR3 contains 14 residues.

This clonotype was recorded a few times. V gene TRBV6-4 combines with J gene TRBJ1-2; D is unclear. There are 16 residues in the CDR3. Trimming removed 2 bases from V and 5 bases from J, with 18 bases in between. CDR1 is MRHNA, CDR2 SNTAGT, per germline. The CDR3: CASSDRAACPLYGYTF. The CDR3 DNA follows: TGTGCCAGCAGTGACCGGGCCGCGTGTCCCCTGTATGGCTACACCTTC.

This chain links TRBV24-1 with TRBJ2-1; D call uncertain. The CDR3 runs 12 residues. The germline V gene encodes CDR1 KGHDR and CDR2 SFDVKD. V gave up 3 bases and J gave up 9 bases, with 8 bases separating them. The CDR3 bases are TGTGCCACCAGTGATCGGCCGGGTGAGCAGTTCTTC. Amino acids: CATSDRPGEQFF.

This clonotype was observed a handful of times. V and J are TRBV6-2 or TRBV6-3 and TRBJ1-3; 7 bases are shared with TRBD1. Germline CDR1 is MNHEY and CDR2 is SVGEGT. After removal of 5 bases from V and 4 bases from J, the junction contained 8 bases not matched to a gene. CDR3 length: 15 amino acids. CDR3 in amino acids: CASSRTGLDGNTIYF. The CDR3 bases are TGTGCCAGCAGTCGGACAGGTCTGGACGGAAACACCATATATTTT.

The rearrangement joins TRBV28 to TRBJ2-1, with 7 nucleotides matching TRBD1. The junction had 14 bases not matched to a gene; V was cut back by 5 bases and J by 4 bases. The CDR3 runs to 17 residues. CDR1 is MDHEN and CDR2 is SYDVKM in the germline V gene. As DNA, the CDR3 is TGTGCCAGCAGTCCCCACCCGACAGGGCTGCCTTACAATGAGCAGTTCTTC. Amino acid sequence: CASSPHPTGLPYNEQFF.

This clonotype was seen repeatedly, ten times or more. The rearrangement uses TRBV20-1 and TRBJ1-1; TRBD1 matches at 9 bases. V was clipped by 6 bases and J by 5 bases; unmatched bases: 7. Germline V gives CDR1 DFQATT, CDR2 SNEGSKA (reference sequence). The length of the CDR3 is 13 residues. This CDR3 reads CSAGTGFGTEAFF. In DNA, the CDR3 is TGCAGTGCAGGGACAGGGTTCGGAACTGAAGCTTTCTTT.

This clonotype was detected a few times. V and J are TRBV7-9 and TRBJ1-1, with D tentatively TRBD1 (6 bases). Germline assignment: CDR1 SEHNR and CDR2 FQNEAQ (reference sequence). V shed 5 bases and J shed 8 bases, with 15 bases lying between them. The CDR3 has 13 residues. The CDR3 reads CASSTGNLLEAFF. For the CDR3, the DNA is TGTGCCAGCAGCACAGGGAACCTATTGGAAGCTTTCTTT.